This TCR beta chain was retrieved from a study of identical twins. Findings and limits, study-wide: Excess low generation probability was seen in twin-shared out-of-frame alpha sequences. The abundant beta clonotypes from cord blood had fewer insertions, and memory repertoires had none of this.

A universal primer binding site was introduced by template switching. The final cDNA contained unique molecular identifiers. TCRdb reprocessed the 5' RACE reads via MiXCR and lists one record per CDR3 protein. The data contain about 790,000 distinct CDR3 sequences, 18% of them singletons. The sample holds a few counts of this clonotype. As yet, its antigen is unknown. Per germline, CDR1 DFQATT and CDR2 SNEGSKA (reference sequence). This CDR3 has 14 residues. V lost 6 bases and J lost 8, with 19 bases in between. These data were likewise used in another study, on T cells expressing NK-cell markers. This second study notes: The authors sequenced eight donors, of whom seven were HCMV-seropositive and one was seronegative.

The chain has TRBV20-1 and TRBJ1-4; TRBD1 might be the D (6 bases). The sample comprised PBMCs. The clonotype originates from a woman aged 18-35 years in good health. CDR3 DNA sequence: TGCAGTGCCTTTACTGGGGGCGCGGGAGAAAAACTGTTTTTT. Translated: CSAFTGGAGEKLFF.